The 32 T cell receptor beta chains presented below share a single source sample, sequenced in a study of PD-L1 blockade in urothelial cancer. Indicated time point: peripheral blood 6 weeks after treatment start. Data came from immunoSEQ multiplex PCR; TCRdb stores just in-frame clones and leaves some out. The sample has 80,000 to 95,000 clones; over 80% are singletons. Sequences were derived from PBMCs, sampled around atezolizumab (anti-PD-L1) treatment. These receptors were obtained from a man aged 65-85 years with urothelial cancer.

Here the CDR3 DNA reads TGTGCCAGCAGCCCATCCGGGACTTACAATGAGCAGTTCTTC. Translation gives CASSPSGTYNEQFF. The V call is TRBV4-2, the J call TRBJ2-1, with D tentatively TRBD2 (6 bases). V shed 4 bases and J shed 4 bases, with 11 bases lying between them. The germline CDR1 and CDR2 sequences are LGHNA and YNFKEQ. The CDR3 sequence is 14 residues long.

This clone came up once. CDR3 coding DNA: TGTGCCAGCAGTGAAAGTTGGGCAGGGACTGATAATGAGCAGTTCTTC. Translation gives CASSESWAGTDNEQFF. The gene calls are TRBV6-1 and TRBJ2-1, with D possibly TRBD2 on 6 matching bases. Germline V gene sequence: CDR1 MNHNS, CDR2 SASEGT. CDR3 length: 16 residues. V lost 2 bases and J 7 bases, leaving 18 bases between the germline ends.

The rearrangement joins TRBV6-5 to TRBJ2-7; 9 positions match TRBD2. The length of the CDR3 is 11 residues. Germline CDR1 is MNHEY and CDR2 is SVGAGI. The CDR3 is CGAGLAYEQYF. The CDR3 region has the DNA TGTGGGGCGGGACTAGCTTACGAGCAGTACTTC.

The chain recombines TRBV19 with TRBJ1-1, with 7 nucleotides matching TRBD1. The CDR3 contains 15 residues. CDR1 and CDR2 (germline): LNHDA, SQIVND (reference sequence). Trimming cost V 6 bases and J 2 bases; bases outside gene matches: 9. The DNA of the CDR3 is TGTGCCAGTAGGGACGCCGGGACAGCAAACACTGAAGCTTTCTTT. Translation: CASRDAGTANTEAFF. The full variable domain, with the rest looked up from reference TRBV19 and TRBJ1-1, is DGGITQSPKYLFRKEGQNVTLSCEQNLNHDAMYWYRQDPGQGLRLIYYSQIVNDFQKGDIAEGYSVSREKKESFPLTVTSAQKNPTAFYLCASRDAGTANTEAFFGQGTRLTVV.

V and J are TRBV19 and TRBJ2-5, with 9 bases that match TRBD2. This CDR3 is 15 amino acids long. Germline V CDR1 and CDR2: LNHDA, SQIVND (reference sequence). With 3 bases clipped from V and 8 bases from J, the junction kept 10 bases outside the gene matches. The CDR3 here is CASSMGLAGIYTQYF. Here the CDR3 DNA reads TGTGCCAGTAGTATGGGCCTAGCGGGGATATATACCCAGTACTTC.

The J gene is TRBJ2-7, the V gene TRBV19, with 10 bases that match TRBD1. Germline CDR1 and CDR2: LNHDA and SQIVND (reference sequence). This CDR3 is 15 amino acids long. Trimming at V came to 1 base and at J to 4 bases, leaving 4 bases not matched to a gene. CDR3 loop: CASSIGWDRGYEQYF. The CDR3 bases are TGTGCCAGTAGTATAGGATGGGACAGGGGTTACGAGCAGTACTTC.

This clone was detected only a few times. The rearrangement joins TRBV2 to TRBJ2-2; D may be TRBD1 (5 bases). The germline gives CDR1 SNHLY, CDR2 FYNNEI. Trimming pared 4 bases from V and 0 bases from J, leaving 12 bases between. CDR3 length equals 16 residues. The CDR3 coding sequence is TGTGCCAGCAGTGGATCAGGGTGGTCGAACACCGGGGAGCTGTTTTTT. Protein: CASSGSGWSNTGELFF.

CDR3 protein: CASSLGPTGGQPQHF. Here the CDR3 DNA reads TGTGCCAGCAGCTTGGGACCGACAGGGGGGCAGCCCCAGCATTTT. The chain uses TRBV11-2 and TRBJ1-5, with TRBD1 matching over 9 bases. The CDR3 covers 15 residues. V shed 3 bases and J 7 bases; nucleotides not matched to a gene: 7. Germline V gene sequence: CDR1 SGHAT, CDR2 FQNNGV.

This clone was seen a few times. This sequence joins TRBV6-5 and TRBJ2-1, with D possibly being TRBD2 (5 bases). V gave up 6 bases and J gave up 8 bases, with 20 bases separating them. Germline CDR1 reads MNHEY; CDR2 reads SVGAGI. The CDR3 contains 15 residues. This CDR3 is CASSPKVGVLDEQFF. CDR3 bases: TGTGCCAGCAGCCCTAAAGTGGGAGTGCTGGATGAGCAGTTCTTC.

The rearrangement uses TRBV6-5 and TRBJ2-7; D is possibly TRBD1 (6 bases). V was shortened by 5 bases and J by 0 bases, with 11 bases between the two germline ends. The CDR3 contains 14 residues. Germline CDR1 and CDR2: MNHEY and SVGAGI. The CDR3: CASSPSGDSYEQYF. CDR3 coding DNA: TGTGCCAGCAGTCCATCAGGGGACTCCTACGAGCAGTACTTC.

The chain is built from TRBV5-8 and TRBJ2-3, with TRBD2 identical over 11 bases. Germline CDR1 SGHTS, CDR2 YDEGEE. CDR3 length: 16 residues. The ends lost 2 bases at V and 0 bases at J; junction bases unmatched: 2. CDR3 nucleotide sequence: TGTGCCAGCAGCTTTGGGACTAGCGGTAGCACAGATACGCAGTATTTT. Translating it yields CASSFGTSGSTDTQYF.

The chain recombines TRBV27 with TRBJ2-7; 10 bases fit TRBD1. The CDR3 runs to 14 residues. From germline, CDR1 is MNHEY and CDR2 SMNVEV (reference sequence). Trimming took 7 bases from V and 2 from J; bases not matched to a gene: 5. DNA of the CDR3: TGTGCCAGCATTTGGGGGACAGGGGCCTACGAGCAGTACTTC. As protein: CASIWGTGAYEQYF.

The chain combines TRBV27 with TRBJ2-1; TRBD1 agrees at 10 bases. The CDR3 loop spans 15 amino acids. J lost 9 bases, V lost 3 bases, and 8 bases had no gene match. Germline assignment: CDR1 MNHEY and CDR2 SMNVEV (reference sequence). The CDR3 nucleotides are TGTGCCAGCAGTTTTAGGCGGACAGGGGGTGGTGAGCAGTTCTTC. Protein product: CASSFRRTGGGEQFF.

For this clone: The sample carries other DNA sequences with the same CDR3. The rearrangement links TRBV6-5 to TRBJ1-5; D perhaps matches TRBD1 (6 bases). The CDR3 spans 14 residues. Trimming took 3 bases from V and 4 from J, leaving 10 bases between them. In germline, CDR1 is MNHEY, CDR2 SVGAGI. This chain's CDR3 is CASSYGQGNQPQHF. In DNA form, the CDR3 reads TGTGCCAGCAGTTATGGGCAGGGGAATCAGCCCCAGCATTTT.

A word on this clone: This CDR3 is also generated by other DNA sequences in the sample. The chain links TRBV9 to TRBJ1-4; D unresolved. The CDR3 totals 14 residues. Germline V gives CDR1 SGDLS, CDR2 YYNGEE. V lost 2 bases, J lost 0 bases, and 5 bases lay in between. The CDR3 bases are TGTGCCAGCAGCGTGGCAACAACTAATGAAAAACTGTTTTTT. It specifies CASSVATTNEKLFF.

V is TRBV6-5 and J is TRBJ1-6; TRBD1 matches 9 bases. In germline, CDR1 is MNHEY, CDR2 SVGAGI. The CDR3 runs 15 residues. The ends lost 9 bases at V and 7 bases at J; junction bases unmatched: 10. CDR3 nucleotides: TGTGCCAGTTCCCGGGACAGGGACCGAAATTCACCCCTCCACTTT. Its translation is CASSRDRDRNSPLHF.

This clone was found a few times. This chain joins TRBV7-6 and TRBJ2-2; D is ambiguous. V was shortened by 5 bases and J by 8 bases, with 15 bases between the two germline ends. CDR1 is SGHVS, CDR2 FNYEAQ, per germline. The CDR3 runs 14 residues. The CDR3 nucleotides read TGTGCCAGCAGCCCGCGAGGAGCAGCGGGGGAGCTGTTTTTT. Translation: CASSPRGAAGELFF.

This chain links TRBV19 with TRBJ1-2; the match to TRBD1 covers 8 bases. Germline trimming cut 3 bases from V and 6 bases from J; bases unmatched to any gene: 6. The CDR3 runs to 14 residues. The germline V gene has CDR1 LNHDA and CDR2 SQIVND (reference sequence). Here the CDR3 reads CASSIPGQGNGYTF. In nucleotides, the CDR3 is TGTGCCAGTAGTATCCCAGGACAGGGAAATGGCTACACCTTC.

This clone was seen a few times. The DNA of the CDR3 is TGTGCCAGTAGGCCCGCGGGACAGCGGACCGGGGAGCTGTTTTTT. Translation: CASRPAGQRTGELFF. The V and J genes are TRBV19 and TRBJ2-2, with D maybe TRBD1 (7 bases). The CDR3 sequence is 15 residues long. The V gene's germline CDR1 is LNHDA and CDR2 SQIVND (reference sequence). The V end was cut by 6 bases, the J end by 5 bases, with 16 bases between.

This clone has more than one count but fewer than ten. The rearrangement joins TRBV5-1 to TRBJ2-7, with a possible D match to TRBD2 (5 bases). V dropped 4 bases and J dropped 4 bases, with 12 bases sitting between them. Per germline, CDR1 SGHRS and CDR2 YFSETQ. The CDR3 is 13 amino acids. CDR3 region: CASSIDGGYEQYF. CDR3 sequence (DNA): TGCGCCAGCAGCATCGACGGCGGGTACGAGCAGTACTTC.

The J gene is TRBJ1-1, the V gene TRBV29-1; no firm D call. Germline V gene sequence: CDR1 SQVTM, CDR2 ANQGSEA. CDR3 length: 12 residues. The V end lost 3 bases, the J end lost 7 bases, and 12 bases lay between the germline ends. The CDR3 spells CSVESIWSEAFF. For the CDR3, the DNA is TGCAGCGTTGAGTCTATTTGGAGTGAAGCTTTCTTT.

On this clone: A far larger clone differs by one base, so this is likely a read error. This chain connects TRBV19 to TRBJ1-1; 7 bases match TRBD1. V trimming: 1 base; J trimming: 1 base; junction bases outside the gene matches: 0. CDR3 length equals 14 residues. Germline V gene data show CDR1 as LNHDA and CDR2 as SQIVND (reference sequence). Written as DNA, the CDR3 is TGTGCCAGTAGTATAGGGACAGGGAACACTGAAGCTTTCTTT. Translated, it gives CASSIGTGNTEAFF.

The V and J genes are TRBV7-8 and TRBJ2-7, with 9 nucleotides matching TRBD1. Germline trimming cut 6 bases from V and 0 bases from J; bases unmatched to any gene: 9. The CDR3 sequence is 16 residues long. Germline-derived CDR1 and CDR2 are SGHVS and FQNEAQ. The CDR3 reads CASRPDGTGLSYEQYF. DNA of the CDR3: TGTGCCAGCAGACCAGATGGGACAGGGCTCTCCTACGAGCAGTACTTC.

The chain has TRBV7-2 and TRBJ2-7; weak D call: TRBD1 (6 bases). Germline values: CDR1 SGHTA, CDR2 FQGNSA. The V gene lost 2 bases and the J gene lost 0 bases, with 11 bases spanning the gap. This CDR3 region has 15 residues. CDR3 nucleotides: TGTGCCAGCAGCTTAACTTTGGACAGCTCCTACGAGCAGTACTTC. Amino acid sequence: CASSLTLDSSYEQYF. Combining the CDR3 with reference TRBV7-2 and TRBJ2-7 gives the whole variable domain GAGVSQSPSNKVTEKGKDVELRCDPISGHTALYWYRQSLGQGLEFLIYFQGNSAPDKSGLPSDRFSAERTGGSVSTLTIQRTQQEDSAVYLCASSLTLDSSYEQYFGPGTRLTVT.

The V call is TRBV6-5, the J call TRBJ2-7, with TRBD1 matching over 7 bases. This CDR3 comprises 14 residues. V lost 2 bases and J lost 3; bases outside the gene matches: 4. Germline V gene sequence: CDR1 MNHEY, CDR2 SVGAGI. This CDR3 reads CASSYGQGDYEQYF. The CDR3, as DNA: TGTGCCAGCAGTTACGGCCAGGGGGACTACGAGCAGTACTTC.

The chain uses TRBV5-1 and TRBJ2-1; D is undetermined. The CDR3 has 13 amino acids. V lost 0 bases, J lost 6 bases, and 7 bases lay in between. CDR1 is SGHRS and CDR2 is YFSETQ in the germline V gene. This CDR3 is CASSLGSVNEQFF. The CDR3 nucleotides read TGCGCCAGCAGCTTGGGCTCAGTCAATGAGCAGTTCTTC.

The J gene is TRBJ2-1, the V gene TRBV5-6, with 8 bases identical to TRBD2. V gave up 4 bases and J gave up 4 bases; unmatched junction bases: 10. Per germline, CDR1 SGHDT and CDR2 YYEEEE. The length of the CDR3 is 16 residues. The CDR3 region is CASSREEAGVYNEQFF. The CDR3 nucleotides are TGTGCCAGCAGCCGGGAAGAAGCGGGAGTATACAATGAGCAGTTCTTC.

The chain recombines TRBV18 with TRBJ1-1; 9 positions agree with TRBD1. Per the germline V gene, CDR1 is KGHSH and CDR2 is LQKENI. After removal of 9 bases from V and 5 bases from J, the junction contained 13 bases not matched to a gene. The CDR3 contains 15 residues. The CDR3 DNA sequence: TGTGCCAGTTCCCCGTCACAGGGGGCGCGGACTGAAGCTTTCTTT. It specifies CASSPSQGARTEAFF.

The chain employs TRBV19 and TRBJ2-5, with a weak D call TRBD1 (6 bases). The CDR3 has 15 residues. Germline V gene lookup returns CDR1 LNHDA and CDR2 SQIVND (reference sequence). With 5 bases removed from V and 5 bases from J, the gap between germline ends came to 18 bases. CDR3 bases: TGTGCCAGTAGTGAGGACAGAGGGCTGGGGGAGACCCAGTACTTC. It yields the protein CASSEDRGLGETQYF.

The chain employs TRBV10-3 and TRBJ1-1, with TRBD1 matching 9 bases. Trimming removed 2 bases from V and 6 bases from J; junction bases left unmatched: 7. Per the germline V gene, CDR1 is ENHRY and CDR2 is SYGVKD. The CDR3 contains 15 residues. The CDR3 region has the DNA TGTGCCATCAGTGAGATTGGACAGGGGATTTCTGAAGCTTTCTTT. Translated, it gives CAISEIGQGISEAFF.

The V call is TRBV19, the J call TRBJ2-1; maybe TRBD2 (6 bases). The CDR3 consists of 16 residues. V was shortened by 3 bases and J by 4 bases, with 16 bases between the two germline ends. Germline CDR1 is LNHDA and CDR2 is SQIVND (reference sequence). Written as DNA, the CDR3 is TGTGCCAGTAGTATCACCTTCGGCGGGGATTACAATGAGCAGTTCTTC. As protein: CASSITFGGDYNEQFF. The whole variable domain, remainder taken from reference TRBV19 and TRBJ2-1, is DGGITQSPKYLFRKEGQNVTLSCEQNLNHDAMYWYRQDPGQGLRLIYYSQIVNDFQKGDIAEGYSVSREKKESFPLTVTSAQKNPTAFYLCASSITFGGDYNEQFFGPGTRLTVL.

CDR3 sequence (DNA): TGCAGCGTTGCCAGGGAGGGGGAAAAACTGTTTTTT. Its protein product is CSVAREGEKLFF. The genes are TRBV29-1 and TRBJ1-4, with a possible D match to TRBD1 (5 bases). The CDR3 consists of 12 residues. The germline V gene encodes CDR1 SQVTM and CDR2 ANQGSEA. V lost 4 bases and J lost 8, with 11 bases in between.